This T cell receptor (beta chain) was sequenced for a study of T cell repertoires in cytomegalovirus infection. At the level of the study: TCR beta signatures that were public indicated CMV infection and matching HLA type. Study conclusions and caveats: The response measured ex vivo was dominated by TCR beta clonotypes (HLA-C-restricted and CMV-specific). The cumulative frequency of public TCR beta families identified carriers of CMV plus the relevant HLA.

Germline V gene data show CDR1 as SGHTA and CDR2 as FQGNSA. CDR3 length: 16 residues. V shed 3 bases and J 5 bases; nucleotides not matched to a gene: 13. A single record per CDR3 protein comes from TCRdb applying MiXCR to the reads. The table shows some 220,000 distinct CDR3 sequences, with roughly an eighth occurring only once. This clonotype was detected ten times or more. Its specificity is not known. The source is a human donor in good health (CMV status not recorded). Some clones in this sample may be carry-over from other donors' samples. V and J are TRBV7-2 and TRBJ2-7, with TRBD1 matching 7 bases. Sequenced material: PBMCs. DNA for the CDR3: TGTGCCAGCAGCTTCGACAGGGCCGGCGTAAAAAACGAGCAGTACTTC. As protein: CASSFDRAGVKNEQYF.